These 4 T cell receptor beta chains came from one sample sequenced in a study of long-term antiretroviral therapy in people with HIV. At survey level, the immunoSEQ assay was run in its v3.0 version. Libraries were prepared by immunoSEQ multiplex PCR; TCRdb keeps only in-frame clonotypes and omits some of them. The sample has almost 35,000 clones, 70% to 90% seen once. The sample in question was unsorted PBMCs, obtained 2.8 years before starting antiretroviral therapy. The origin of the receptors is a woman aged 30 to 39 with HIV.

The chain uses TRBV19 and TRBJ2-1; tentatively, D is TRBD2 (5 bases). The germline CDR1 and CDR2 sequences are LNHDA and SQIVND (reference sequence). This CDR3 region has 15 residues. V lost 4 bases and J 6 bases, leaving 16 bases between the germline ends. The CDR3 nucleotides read TGTGCCAGTAGTAGGGCCGGAGGACTTCTCAATGAGCAGTTCTTC. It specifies CASSRAGGLLNEQFF. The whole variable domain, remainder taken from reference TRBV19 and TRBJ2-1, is DGGITQSPKYLFRKEGQNVTLSCEQNLNHDAMYWYRQDPGQGLRLIYYSQIVNDFQKGDIAEGYSVSREKKESFPLTVTSAQKNPTAFYLCASSRAGGLLNEQFFGPGTRLTVL.

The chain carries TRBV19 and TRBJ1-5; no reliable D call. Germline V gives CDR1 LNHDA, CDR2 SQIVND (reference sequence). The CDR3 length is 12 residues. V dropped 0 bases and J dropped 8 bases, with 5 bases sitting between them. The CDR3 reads CASSIEGKPQHF. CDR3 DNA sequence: TGTGCCAGTAGTATAGAGGGCAAGCCCCAGCATTTT.

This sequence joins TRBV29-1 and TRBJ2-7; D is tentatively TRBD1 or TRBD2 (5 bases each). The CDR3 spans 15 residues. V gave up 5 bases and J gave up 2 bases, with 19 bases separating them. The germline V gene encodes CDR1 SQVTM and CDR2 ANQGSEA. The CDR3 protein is CSVLGDGAITYEQYF. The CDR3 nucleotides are TGCAGCGTTCTGGGGGACGGGGCTATTACCTACGAGCAGTACTTC.

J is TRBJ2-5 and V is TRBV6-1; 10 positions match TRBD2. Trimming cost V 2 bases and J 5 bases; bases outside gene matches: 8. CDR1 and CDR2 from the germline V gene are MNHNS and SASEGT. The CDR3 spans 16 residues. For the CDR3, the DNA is TGTGCCAGCAGTGAACGTCTAGCGGGGGATCGGGAGACCCAGTACTTC. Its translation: CASSERLAGDRETQYF.